The clone carrying this T cell receptor beta chain showed up many times. This sample is drawn from a study of CD8 T cells in ankylosing spondylitis. The CDR3 is made up of 16 amino acids. V lost 0 bases, J lost 9 bases, and 16 bases lay in between. Germline CDR1 is SGHRS and CDR2 is YFSETQ. TCRdb used MiXCR to reprocess the 5' RACE reads, holding one entry per CDR3 protein. The sample records 250,000 or so distinct CDR3 sequences, over 9.5% being singletons. This sequence joins TRBV5-1 and TRBJ2-6, with D possibly being TRBD2 (6 bases). Sequencing was performed on blood, either unsorted or a sorted T cell fraction (not recorded which). The TCR sequence derives from a male donor with ankylosing spondylitis or in good health (not recorded which). CDR3: CASSLVAGVEGNVLTF. CDR3 DNA sequence: TGCGCCAGCAGCTTGGTTGCGGGTGTGGAGGGCAACGTCCTGACTTTC.